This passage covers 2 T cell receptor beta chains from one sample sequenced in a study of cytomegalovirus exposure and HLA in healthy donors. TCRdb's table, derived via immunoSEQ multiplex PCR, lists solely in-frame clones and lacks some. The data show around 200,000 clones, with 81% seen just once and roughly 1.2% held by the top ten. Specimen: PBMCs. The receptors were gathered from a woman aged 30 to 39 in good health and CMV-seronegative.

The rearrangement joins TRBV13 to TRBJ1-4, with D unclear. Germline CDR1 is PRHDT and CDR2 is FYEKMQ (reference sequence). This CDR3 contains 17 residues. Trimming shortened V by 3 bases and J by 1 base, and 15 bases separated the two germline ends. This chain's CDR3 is CASSFSGAGKTNEKLFF. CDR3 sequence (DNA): TGTGCCAGCAGCTTTTCCGGTGCGGGTAAAACTAATGAAAAACTGTTTTTT.

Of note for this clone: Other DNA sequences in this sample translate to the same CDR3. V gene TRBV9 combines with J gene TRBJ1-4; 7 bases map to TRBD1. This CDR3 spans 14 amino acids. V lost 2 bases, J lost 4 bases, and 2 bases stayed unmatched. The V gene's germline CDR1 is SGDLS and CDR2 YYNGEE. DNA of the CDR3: TGTGCCAGCAGCGTTGGGACAGTTAATGAAAAACTGTTTTTT. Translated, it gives CASSVGTVNEKLFF. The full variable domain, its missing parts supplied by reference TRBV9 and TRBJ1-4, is DSGVTQTPKHLITATGQRVTLRCSPRSGDLSVYWYQQSLDQGLQFLIQYYNGEERAKGNILERFSAQQFPDLHSELNLSSLELGDSALYFCASSVGTVNEKLFFGSGTQLSVL.